These 9 T cell receptor beta chains originate from one sample sequenced in a study of T cells in Graves' hyperthyroidism and ophthalmopathy. The source material, RNA transcripts, was used to amplify TCR beta CDR3 regions. Researchers ran a first-round RT-PCR on the TCR CDR3 using the HTBI primer set. TCRdb itself ran the multiplex PCR reads through MiXCR, one entry per CDR3 protein. The sample lists 600,000 or so distinct CDR3 sequences, approximately 44% occurring once. Sequencing was performed on peripheral blood or thyroid tissue (not recorded which). These receptors were obtained from a young woman with Graves' hyperthyroidism.

This clonotype has only a few counts. This chain uses TRBV12-3 or TRBV12-4 with TRBJ1-6; D is perhaps TRBD1 (5 bases). Deletions cut 8 bases from V and 8 bases from J, with 13 bases between. This CDR3 region has 13 residues. The CDR3 DNA reads as TGTGCCAGCGGGGAGGGGCGGGATTCACCCCTCCACTTT. It yields the protein CASGEGRDSPLHF.

The chain recombines TRBV15 with TRBJ1-5; a possible D gene is TRBD1 (6 bases). The CDR3 covers 16 residues. The V and J ends lost 1 base and 1 base respectively, with 11 bases between them. CDR1 and CDR2 (germline): LNHNV, YYDKDF (reference sequence). CDR3 sequence: CATSRVTTGSNQPQHF. The CDR3 DNA is TGTGCCACCAGCAGAGTGACGACAGGAAGCAATCAGCCCCAGCATTTT.

This rearrangement joins TRBV13 to TRBJ2-2, with TRBD2 identical over 12 bases. There are 17 residues in the CDR3. The germline CDR1 and CDR2 sequences are PRHDT and FYEKMQ (reference sequence). The V and J ends lost 4 bases and 4 bases, in that order; junction bases with no gene match: 7. The DNA for the CDR3 is TGTGCCAGCAGCTCAGGACTAGCGGGACGCTTCACCGGGGAGCTGTTTTTT. Protein: CASSSGLAGRFTGELFF.

This clonotype was counted between two and nine times. The rearrangement uses TRBV29-1 and TRBJ1-5; D call uncertain. Trimming left V 0 bases short and J 3 bases short, with 6 bases between. The germline gives CDR1 SQVTM, CDR2 ANQGSEA. This CDR3 spans 13 amino acids. CDR3 region: CSVEDGVNQPQHF. The DNA for the CDR3 is TGCAGCGTTGAAGACGGGGTCAATCAGCCCCAGCATTTT.

V and J are TRBV25-1 and TRBJ1-2; no clear D gene. The CDR3 loop spans 15 amino acids. Germline loops: CDR1 MGHDK, CDR2 SYGVNS. The V and J ends lost 4 bases and 6 bases respectively, with 18 bases between them. The CDR3 DNA follows: TGTGCCAGCAGTGCTATACTCCGCGCCCGCGATGGCTACACCTTC. As protein: CASSAILRARDGYTF.

This clonotype was counted ten times or more. The chain joins TRBV7-9 to TRBJ2-7; perhaps TRBD1 as D (5 bases). V was trimmed by 8 bases and J by 5 bases, leaving 10 bases between them. CDR1 and CDR2 (germline): SEHNR, FQNEAQ (reference sequence). This CDR3 has 11 residues. CDR3 sequence reads: CASQGIHEQYF. DNA for the CDR3: TGTGCCAGCCAGGGTATCCACGAGCAGTACTTC.

This clonotype came up a few times. The chain uses TRBV7-6 and TRBJ2-7, with D perhaps matching TRBD2 (6 bases). The CDR3 runs to 15 residues. V lost 4 bases and J lost 4, with 17 bases in between. Looked up from germline, CDR1 is SGHVS and CDR2 is FNYEAQ. The CDR3 DNA is TGTGCCAGCAGCTCCCTTGGAGGGAGCTGGTACGAGCAGTACTTC. Translating it yields CASSSLGGSWYEQYF.

The CDR3: CASSVGGLAGEQYF. The CDR3 nucleotides are TGTGCCAGCAGCGTAGGGGGACTAGCGGGTGAGCAGTACTTC. V and J are TRBV9 and TRBJ2-7; 12 bases are shared with TRBD2. Per germline, CDR1 SGDLS and CDR2 YYNGEE. CDR3 length equals 14 residues. With V trimmed by 0 bases and J by 7 bases, 2 bases remained unmatched.

The V gene is TRBV7-3, the J gene TRBJ2-7; possibly TRBD2 for D (5 bases). V lost 6 bases and J lost 2, with 11 bases in between. The CDR3 covers 13 residues. Germline CDR1 reads SGHTA; CDR2 reads FQGTGA. This CDR3 reads CASREGVAYEQYF. DNA of the CDR3: TGTGCCAGCAGAGAGGGCGTAGCCTACGAGCAGTACTTC.